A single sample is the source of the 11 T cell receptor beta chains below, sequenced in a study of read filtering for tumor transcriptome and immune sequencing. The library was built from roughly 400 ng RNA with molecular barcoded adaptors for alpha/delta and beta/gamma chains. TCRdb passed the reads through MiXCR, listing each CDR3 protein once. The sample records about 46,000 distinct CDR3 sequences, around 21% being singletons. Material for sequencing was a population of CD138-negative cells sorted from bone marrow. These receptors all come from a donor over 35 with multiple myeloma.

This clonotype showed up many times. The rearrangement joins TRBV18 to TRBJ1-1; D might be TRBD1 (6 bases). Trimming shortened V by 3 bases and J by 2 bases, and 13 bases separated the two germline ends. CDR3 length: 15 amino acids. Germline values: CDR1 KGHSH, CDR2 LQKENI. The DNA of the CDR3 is TGTGCCAGCTCACCGGGCAGGGGCCTTAACACTGAAGCTTTCTTT. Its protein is CASSPGRGLNTEAFF.

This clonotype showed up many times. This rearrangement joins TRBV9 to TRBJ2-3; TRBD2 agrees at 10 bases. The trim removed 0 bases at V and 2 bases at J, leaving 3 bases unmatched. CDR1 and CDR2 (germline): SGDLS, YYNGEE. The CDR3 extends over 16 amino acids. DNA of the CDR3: TGTGCCAGCAGCGTAGGGCTAGCGGGAGTCACAGATACGCAGTATTTT. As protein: CASSVGLAGVTDTQYF.

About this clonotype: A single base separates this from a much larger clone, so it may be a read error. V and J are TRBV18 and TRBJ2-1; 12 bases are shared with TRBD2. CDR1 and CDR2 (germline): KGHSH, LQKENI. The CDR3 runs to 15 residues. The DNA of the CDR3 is TGTGCCGGCTCACCGACGACTAGCGGGAGCAGTGAGCAGTTCTTC. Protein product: CAGSPTTSGSSEQFF.

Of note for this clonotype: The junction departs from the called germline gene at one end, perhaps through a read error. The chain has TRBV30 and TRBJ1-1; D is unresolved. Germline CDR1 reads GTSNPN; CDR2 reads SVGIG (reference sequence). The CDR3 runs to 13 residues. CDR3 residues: CAWSVNGNTGAFF. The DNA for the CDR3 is TGTGCCTGGAGTGTAAATGGGAACACTGGAGCTTTCTTT.

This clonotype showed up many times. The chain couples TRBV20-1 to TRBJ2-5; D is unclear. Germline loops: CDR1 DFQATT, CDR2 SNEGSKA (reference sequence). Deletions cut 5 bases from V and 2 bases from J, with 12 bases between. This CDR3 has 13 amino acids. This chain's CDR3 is CSAGTRRQETQYF. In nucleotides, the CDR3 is TGCAGTGCTGGTACCCGGCGGCAAGAGACCCAGTACTTC.

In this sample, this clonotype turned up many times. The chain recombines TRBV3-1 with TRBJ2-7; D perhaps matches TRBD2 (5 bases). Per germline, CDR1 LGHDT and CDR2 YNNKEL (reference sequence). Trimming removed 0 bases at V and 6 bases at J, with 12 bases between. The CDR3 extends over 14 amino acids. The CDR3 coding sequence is TGTGCCAGCAGCCAAGACACAATAACTAGCGAGCAGTACTTC. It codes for CASSQDTITSEQYF.

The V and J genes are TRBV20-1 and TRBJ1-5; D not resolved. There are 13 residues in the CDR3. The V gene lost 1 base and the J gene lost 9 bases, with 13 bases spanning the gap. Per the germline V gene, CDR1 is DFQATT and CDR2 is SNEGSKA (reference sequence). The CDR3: CSARAVRYTPQHF. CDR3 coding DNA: TGCAGTGCTAGAGCGGTTAGGTACACGCCCCAGCATTTT.

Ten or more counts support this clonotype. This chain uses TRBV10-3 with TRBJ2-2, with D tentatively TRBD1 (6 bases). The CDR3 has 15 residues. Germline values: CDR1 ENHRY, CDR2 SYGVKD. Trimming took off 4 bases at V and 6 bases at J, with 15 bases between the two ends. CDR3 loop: CAISARDTTPGELFF. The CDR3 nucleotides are TGTGCCATCAGTGCGAGGGACACCACCCCCGGGGAGCTGTTTTTT.

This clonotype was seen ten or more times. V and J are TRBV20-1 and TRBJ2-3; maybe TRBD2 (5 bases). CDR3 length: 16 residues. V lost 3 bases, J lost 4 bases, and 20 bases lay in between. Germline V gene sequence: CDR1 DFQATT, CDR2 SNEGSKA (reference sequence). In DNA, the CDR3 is TGCAGTGCTAGTGGGGTAGTCAGCGGCTTACCAGATACGCAGTATTTT. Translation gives CSASGVVSGLPDTQYF.

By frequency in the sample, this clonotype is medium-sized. The CDR3 loop is CASSATSGASYNEQFF. In DNA form, the CDR3 reads TGTGCCAGCAGCGCAACTAGCGGTGCTTCCTACAATGAGCAGTTCTTC. This chain uses TRBV7-2 with TRBJ2-1; 8 bases are a match to TRBD2. Germline V gene sequence: CDR1 SGHTA, CDR2 FQGNSA. The junction had 7 bases not matched to a gene; V was cut back by 5 bases and J by 1 base. The CDR3 contains 16 residues.

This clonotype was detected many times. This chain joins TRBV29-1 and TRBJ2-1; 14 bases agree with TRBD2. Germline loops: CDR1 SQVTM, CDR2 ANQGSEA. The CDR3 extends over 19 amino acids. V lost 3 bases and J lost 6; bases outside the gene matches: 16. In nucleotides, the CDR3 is TGCAGCGTTGAGAAGTCGGCAGTCCCCGGGACTAGCGGGAGCAATGAGCAGTTCTTC. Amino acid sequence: CSVEKSAVPGTSGSNEQFF.